Following are 12 T cell receptor beta chains from one sample sequenced in a study of cytomegalovirus exposure and HLA in healthy donors. Assay used: immunoSEQ multiplex PCR; TCRdb lists only in-frame clones, some missing. Of 80,000 to 90,000 clones in the sample, approximately 96% were seen once. Sequenced sample: PBMCs. These receptors were taken from a man younger than 30 in good health and CMV-seronegative.

This clone has just one count. This chain connects TRBV5-5 to TRBJ1-2, with D possibly TRBD1 on 5 matching bases. V lost 3 bases and J lost 3, with 9 bases in between. The V gene's germline CDR1 is SGHKS and CDR2 YYEKEE (reference sequence). This CDR3 contains 13 residues. The CDR3 is CASSYTGDYGYTF. The CDR3 nucleotides are TGTGCCAGCAGCTATACAGGTGACTATGGCTACACCTTC.

This rearrangement joins TRBV28 to TRBJ2-1; tentative D call: TRBD2 (6 bases). The V end was cut by 11 bases, the J end by 6 bases, with 17 bases between. There are 13 residues in the CDR3. CDR1 and CDR2 (germline): MDHEN, SYDVKM. In DNA form, the CDR3 reads TGTGCCTTCCGGGACTCCCTTGGCAATGAGCAGTTCTTC. It codes for CAFRDSLGNEQFF.

The genes are TRBV7-9 and TRBJ2-7, with 8 positions matching TRBD2. With 1 base clipped from V and 1 base from J, the junction kept 9 bases outside the gene matches. Germline V gives CDR1 SEHNR, CDR2 FQNEAQ (reference sequence). The CDR3 spans 17 residues. The CDR3 protein is CASSLEARGERSYEQYF. The DNA for the CDR3 is TGTGCCAGCAGCTTAGAAGCGCGGGGGGAGCGTTCCTACGAGCAGTACTTC. The full variable domain, rest sourced from reference TRBV7-9 and TRBJ2-7, is DTGVSQNPRHKITKRGQNVTFRCDPISEHNRLYWYRQTLGQGPEFLTYFQNEAQLEKSRLLSDRFSAERPKGSFSTLEIQRTEQGDSAMYLCASSLEARGERSYEQYFGPGTRLTVT.

The chain couples TRBV18 to TRBJ2-7; D is undetermined. There are 14 residues in the CDR3. CDR1 and CDR2 (germline): KGHSH, LQKENI. Here the CDR3 DNA reads TGTGCTAGCTCACCACTCGGCAGAGACTACGAGCAGTACGTC. Encoded protein: CASSPLGRDYEQYV.

This chain joins TRBV4-1 and TRBJ1-4; 7 bases are a match to TRBD1. The CDR3 consists of 15 residues. After removal of 0 bases from V and 7 bases from J, the junction contained 5 bases not matched to a gene. CDR1 and CDR2 (germline): MGHRA, YSYEKL. The DNA of the CDR3 is TGCGCCAGCAGCCAAGAACAGGGGTATATTGAAAAACTGTTTTTT. Its translation is CASSQEQGYIEKLFF.

The J gene is TRBJ1-4, the V gene TRBV25-1; 7 bases line up with TRBD1. This CDR3 has 16 amino acids. The germline V gene has CDR1 MGHDK and CDR2 SYGVNS. The V and J ends lost 2 bases and 11 bases, in that order; junction bases with no gene match: 14. This CDR3 reads CASSERGQASVVKLFF. As DNA, the CDR3 is TGTGCCAGCAGTGAAAGAGGACAGGCCAGCGTAGTCAAACTGTTTTTT.

This chain connects TRBV11-2 to TRBJ2-3, with TRBD2 identical over 11 bases. The germline CDR1 and CDR2 sequences are SGHAT and FQNNGV. Trimming cost V 7 bases and J 4 bases; bases outside gene matches: 4. This CDR3 spans 14 amino acids. CDR3 nucleotide sequence: TGTGCCAGCATCATGACTAGCGGGGCAGATACGCAGTATTTT. It encodes CASIMTSGADTQYF.

This chain uses TRBV12-2 with TRBJ2-3; the table's D call TRBD2 went unverified against the DNA. TRBV12-2 is a pseudogene. The CDR3 runs 16 residues. CDR3 nucleotide sequence: TGTGCAAGTCGCCACGACGGGGAGGATAGCACAGATACGCAGTATTTT. It is translated as CASRHDGEDSTDTQYF.

In its sample, this clone was seen once. The J gene is TRBJ2-3, the V gene TRBV14; 8 bases align to TRBD2. Germline V lookup: CDR1 SGHDN, CDR2 FVKESK. This CDR3 has 15 residues. V shed 7 bases, J shed 4 bases, and the junction held 10 bases outside the gene matches. This chain's CDR3 is CASTPGLGTSDTQYF. CDR3 nucleotide sequence: TGTGCCAGCACCCCGGGACTAGGAACATCAGATACGCAGTATTTT.

The J gene is TRBJ1-3, the V gene TRBV28; D is perhaps TRBD1 (5 bases). Per the germline V gene, CDR1 is MDHEN and CDR2 is SYDVKM. V lost 3 bases and J lost 8, with 23 bases in between. There are 17 residues in the CDR3. The CDR3 loop reads CASSFIVSGRGTDTIYF. The DNA of the CDR3 is TGTGCCAGCAGTTTTATCGTATCGGGCCGGGGGACCGACACCATATATTTT.

The chain recombines TRBV6-6 with TRBJ1-1; D might be TRBD1 (6 bases). Trimming took 5 bases from V and 5 from J, leaving 15 bases between them. Germline V gene sequence: CDR1 MNHNY, CDR2 SVGAGI (reference sequence). There are 14 residues in the CDR3. CDR3 nucleotide sequence: TGTGCCAGCAGTCCCCAGGGGTTCGGGACTGAAGCTTTCTTT. As protein: CASSPQGFGTEAFF.

The rearrangement joins TRBV7-8 to TRBJ2-7; 8 bases match TRBD1. This CDR3 is built from 15 residues. Germline loops: CDR1 SGHVS, CDR2 FQNEAQ. Trimming cost V 5 bases and J 2 bases; bases outside gene matches: 8. The DNA for the CDR3 is TGTGCCAGCAGCCTCGCTGGACAGGGTGCCTACGAGCAGTACTTC. This codes for CASSLAGQGAYEQYF.